The clone carrying this T cell receptor beta chain showed up many times. What it recognizes is unknown. CDR1 is SGHVS, CDR2 FQNEAQ, per germline. This CDR3 is built from 15 residues. Trimming removed 3 bases from V and 2 bases from J, with 11 bases in between. TCRdb used MiXCR to reprocess the reads, holding one entry per CDR3 protein. The table includes 200,000 to 250,000 distinct CDR3 sequences, about 20% detected once. This sample was taken from a study of T cell repertoires in cytomegalovirus infection. Overall study: Evidence of both CMV infection and a matching HLA type came from public TCR beta signatures. General study findings and limits: Cumulated frequencies of public TCR beta families served to identify carriers of CMV plus the relevant HLA.

The sequence came from a human donor in good health (CMV status not recorded). Some clones in this sample may be carry-over from other donors' samples. The chain joins TRBV7-8 to TRBJ2-1; either TRBD1 or TRBD2 may supply D (5 bases each). The specimen sequenced was CD8+ T cells from PBMCs. This CDR3 reads CASSFGQGAYNEQFF. The CDR3 DNA is TGTGCCAGCAGCTTCGGTCAGGGAGCCTACAATGAGCAGTTCTTC.